Below are 3 T cell receptor delta chains sequenced from a single sample in a study of gamma-delta T cells after stem cell transplantation. TCRdb re-called the RT-PCR reads via CATT. The sample has about 1,700 delta-chain clones, over 14% seen once. Sequenced: gamma-delta T cells. Receptor source: a human donor. It is not recorded whose cells these are; they may come from a transplant donor.

Comment on this clone: Since a much larger clone is just one base distant, this may be a read error. The genes are TRDV2 and TRDJ3, with TRDD3 matching 11 bases. The V gene's germline CDR1 is GEAIGNYY and CDR2 EKD. This CDR3 has 19 amino acids. CDR3 amino acids: CACDTTGGYSSLDTRQMFF. The CDR3, as DNA: TGTGCCTGTGACACGACTGGGGGATATAGCTCCTTGGACACCCGACAGATGTTTTTC.

On this clone itself: TCRdb shows a much larger clone's protein in place of this DNA's translation, and the two differ at residue 3, likely through a read error; the protein shown is translated from the DNA. V usage is TRDV1 and J usage is TRDJ1; weak D call: TRDD3 (6 bases). This CDR3 has 20 amino acids. CDR1 TSWWSYY and CDR2 QGS come from the germline V gene. The CDR3 DNA is TGTGCTCCTGGGGAACTTTCCATGTACTGGGCGCAACTAGGGTTGAATAAACTCATCTTT. This gives the protein CAPGELSMYWAQLGLNKLIF.

This clone turned up a few times. This likely reflects a read error, since a far larger clone is one base away. The same CDR3 arises from other DNA sequences in this sample as well. The chain uses TRDV1 and TRDJ1; tentative D call: TRDD3 (5 bases). Germline V gene lookup returns CDR1 TSWWSYY and CDR2 QGS. The CDR3 has 19 amino acids. The CDR3 DNA reads as TGTGCTCTCGGGGAAAACCGAGCGGGGTTCCAAGGGTGCACCGATAAACTCATCTTT. It is translated as CALGENRAGFQGCTDKLIF.